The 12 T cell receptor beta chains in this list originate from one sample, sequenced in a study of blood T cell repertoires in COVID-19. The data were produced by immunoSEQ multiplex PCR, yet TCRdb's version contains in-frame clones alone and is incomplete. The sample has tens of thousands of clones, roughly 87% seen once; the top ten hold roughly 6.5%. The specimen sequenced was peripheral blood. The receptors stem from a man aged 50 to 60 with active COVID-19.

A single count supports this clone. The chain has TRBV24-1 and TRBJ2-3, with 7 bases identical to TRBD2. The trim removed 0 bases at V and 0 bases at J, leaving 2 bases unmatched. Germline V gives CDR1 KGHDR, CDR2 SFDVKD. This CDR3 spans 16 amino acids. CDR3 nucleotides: TGTGCCACCAGTGATTTGAGCGGGATTAGCACAGATACGCAGTATTTT. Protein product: CATSDLSGISTDTQYF.

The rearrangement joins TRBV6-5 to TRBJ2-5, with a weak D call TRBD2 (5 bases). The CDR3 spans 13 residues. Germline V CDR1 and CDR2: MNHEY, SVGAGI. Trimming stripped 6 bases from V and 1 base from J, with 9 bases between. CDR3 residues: CASSIAGQETQYF. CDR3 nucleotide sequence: TGTGCCAGCAGCATCGCGGGCCAAGAGACCCAGTACTTC.

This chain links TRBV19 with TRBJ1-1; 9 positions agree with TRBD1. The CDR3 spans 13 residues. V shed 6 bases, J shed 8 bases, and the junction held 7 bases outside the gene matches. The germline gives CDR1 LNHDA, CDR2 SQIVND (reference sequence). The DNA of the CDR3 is TGTGCCAGTAGGCCCGGGACAGGGCCGGAAGCTTTCTTT. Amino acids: CASRPGTGPEAFF.

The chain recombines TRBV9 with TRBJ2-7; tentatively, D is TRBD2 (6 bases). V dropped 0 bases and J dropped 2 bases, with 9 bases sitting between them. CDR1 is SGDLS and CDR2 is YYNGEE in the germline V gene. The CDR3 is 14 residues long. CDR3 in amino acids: CASSVAWGAYEQYF. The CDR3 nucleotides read TGTGCCAGCAGCGTAGCTTGGGGGGCCTACGAGCAGTACTTC. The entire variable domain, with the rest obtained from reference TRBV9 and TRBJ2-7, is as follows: DSGVTQTPKHLITATGQRVTLRCSPRSGDLSVYWYQQSLDQGLQFLIQYYNGEERAKGNILERFSAQQFPDLHSELNLSSLELGDSALYFCASSVAWGAYEQYFGPGTRLTVT.

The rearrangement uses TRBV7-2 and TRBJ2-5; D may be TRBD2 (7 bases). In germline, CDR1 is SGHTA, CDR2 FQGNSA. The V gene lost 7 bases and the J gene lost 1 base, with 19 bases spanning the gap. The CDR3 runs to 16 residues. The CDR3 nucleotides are TGTGCCAGCACCCCGGGGGGCGGGGGCACCCAAGAGACCCAGTACTTC. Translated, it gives CASTPGGGGTQETQYF.

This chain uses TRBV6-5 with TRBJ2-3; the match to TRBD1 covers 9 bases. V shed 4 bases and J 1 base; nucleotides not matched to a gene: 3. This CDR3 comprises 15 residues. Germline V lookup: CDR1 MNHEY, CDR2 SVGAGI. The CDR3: CASSLRTGGTDTQYF. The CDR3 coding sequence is TGTGCCAGCAGTTTAAGGACAGGGGGCACAGATACGCAGTATTTT.

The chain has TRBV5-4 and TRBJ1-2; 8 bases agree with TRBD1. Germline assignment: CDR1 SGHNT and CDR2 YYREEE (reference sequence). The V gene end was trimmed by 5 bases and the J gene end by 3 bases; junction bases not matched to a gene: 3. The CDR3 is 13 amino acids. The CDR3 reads CASRPQGDYGYTF. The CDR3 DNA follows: TGTGCCAGCAGACCACAGGGGGACTATGGCTACACCTTC.

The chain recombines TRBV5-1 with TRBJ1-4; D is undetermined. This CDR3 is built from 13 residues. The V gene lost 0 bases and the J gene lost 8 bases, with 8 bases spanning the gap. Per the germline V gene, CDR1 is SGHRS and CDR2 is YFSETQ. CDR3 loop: CASSLGRSEKLFF. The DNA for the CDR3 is TGCGCCAGCAGCTTGGGCCGAAGCGAAAAACTGTTTTTT. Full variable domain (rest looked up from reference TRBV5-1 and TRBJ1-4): KAGVTQTPRYLIKTRGQQVTLSCSPISGHRSVSWYQQTPGQGLQFLFEYFSETQRNKGNFPGRFSGRQFSNSRSEMNVSTLELGDSALYLCASSLGRSEKLFFGSGTQLSVL.

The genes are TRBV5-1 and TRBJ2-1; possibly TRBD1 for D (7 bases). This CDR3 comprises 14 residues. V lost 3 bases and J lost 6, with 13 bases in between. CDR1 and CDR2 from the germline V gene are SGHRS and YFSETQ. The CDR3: CASSSQGGLNEQFF. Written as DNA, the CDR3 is TGCGCCAGCAGCTCTCAGGGGGGCCTCAATGAGCAGTTCTTC.

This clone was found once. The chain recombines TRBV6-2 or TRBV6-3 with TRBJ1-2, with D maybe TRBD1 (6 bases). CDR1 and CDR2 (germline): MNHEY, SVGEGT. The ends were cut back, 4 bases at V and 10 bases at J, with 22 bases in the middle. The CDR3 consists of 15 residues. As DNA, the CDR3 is TGTGCCAGCAGTTCTCCAACCGCGGACAGCTATTTCTACACCTTC. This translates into CASSSPTADSYFYTF.

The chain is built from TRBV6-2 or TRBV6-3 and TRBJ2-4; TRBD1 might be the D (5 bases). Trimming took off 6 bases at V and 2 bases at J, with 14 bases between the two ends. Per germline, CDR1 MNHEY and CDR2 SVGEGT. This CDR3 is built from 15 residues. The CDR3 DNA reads TGTGCCAGCAGCCGTCTTACAGGTCCCAAAAACATTCAGTACTTC. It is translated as CASSRLTGPKNIQYF.

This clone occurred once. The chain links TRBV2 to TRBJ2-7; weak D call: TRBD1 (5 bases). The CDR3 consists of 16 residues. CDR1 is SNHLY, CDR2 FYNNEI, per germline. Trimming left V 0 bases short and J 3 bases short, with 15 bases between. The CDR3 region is CASSEAWGQVLYEQYF. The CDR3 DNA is TGTGCCAGCAGTGAAGCTTGGGGCCAGGTCCTCTACGAGCAGTACTTC.